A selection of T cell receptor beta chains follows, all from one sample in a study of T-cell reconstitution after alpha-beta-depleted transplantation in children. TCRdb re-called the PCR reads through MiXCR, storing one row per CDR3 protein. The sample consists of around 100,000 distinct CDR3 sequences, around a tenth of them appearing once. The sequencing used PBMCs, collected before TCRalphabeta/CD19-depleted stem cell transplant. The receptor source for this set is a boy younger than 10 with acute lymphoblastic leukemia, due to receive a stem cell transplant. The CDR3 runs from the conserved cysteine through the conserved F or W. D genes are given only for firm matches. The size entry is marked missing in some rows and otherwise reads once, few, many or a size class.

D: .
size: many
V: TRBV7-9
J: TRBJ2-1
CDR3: CASSLLGGEQFF

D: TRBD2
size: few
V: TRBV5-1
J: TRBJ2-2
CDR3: CASSFQAGGSTGELFF

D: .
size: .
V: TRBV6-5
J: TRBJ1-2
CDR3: CASSYKGSNGYTF

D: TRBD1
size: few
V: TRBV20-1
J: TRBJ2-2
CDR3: CSAEDRGPGELFF

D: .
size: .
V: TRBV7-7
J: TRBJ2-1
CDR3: CASADGYNEQFF

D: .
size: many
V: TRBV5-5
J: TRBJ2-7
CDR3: CASSLELHYEQYF

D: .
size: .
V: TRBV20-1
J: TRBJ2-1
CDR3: CSAPPRGNYNEQFF

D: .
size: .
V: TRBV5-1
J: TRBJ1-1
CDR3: CASSLVLAMNTEAFF

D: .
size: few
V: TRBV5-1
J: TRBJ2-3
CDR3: CASVNRAGSTDTQYF

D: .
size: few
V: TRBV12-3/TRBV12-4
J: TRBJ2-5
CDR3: CASSLRRQQETQYF

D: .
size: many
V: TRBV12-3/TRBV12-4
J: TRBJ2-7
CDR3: CASSFGVVNEQYF

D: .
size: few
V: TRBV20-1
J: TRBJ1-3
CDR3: CSASPTVSGNTIYF

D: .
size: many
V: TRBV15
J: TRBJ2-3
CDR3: CATRASRSTDTQYF

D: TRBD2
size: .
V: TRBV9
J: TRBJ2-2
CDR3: CASSVAGGRVTGELFF

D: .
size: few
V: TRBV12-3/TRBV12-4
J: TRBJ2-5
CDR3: CASSKGHGAETQYF

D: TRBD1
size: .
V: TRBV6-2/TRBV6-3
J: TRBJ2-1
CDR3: CASSYGQGIEQFF

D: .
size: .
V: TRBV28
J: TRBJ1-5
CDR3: CATSLSWAQHF

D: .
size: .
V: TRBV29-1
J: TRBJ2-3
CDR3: CSVEWGSDTQYF

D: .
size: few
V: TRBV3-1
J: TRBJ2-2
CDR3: CASSPRPTGELFF

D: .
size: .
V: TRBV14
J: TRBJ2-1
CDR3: CASSQEWGGYNEQFF

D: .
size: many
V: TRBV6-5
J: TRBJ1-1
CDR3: CASSFRKGSAEAFF

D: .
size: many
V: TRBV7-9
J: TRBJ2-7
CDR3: CASSLAQEVAESYEQYF

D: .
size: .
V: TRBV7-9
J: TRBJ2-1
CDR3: CASGLLDEQFF

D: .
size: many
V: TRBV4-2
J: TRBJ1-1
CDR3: CASSQDRIWAALNTEAFF

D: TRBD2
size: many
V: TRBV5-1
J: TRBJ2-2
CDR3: CASSPRTSVNTGELFF

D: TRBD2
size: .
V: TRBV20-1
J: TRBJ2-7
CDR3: CSARELRTSGRGYEQYF

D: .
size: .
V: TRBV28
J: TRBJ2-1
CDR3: CASSFRGVDVYNEQFF

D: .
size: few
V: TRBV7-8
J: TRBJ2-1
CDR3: CASSRNRQGSEQFF

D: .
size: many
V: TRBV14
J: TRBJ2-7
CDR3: CASSQGAYEQYF

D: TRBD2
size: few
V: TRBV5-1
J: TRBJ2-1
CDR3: CASSLMTSGRNANEQFF

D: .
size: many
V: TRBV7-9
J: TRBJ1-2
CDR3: CASSLAQGNGYTF

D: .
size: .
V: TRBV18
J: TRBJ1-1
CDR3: CASSVRTEAFF

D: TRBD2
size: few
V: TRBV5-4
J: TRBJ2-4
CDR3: CASSLDASGNIQYF

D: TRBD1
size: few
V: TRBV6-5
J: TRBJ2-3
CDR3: CASSYARGSGDTQYF

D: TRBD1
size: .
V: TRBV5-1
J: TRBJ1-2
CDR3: CASSLVPGQGRVNYGYTF

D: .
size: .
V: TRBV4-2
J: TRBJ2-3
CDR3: CASSQEEGTDTQYF

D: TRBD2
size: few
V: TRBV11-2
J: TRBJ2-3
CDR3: CASSQGLGGTDTQYF

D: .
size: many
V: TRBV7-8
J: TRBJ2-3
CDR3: CASSRRPAQGDTQYF

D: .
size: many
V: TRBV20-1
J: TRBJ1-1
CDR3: CSARDLGLNTEAFF

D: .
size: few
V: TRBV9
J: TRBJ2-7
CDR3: CASSVGGSGSYEQYF

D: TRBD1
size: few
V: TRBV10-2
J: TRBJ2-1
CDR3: CASRRDRYNEQFF

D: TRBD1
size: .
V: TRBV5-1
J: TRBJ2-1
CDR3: CASSQVGDRGFF

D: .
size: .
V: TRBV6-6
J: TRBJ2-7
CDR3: CASSLPRREQYF

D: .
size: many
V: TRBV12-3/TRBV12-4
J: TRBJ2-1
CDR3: CASSPRDSSYNEQFF

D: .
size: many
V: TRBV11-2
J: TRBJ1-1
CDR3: CASSFRGGLGEAFF

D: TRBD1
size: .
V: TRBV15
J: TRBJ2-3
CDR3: CATSRGRPDTQYF

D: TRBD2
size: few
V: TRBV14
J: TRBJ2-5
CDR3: CASSQEIAGGPGTQYF

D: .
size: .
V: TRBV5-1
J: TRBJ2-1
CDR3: CARTSLTGGGSLHNEQFF

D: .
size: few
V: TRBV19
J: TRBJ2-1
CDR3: CASSSGYNEQFF

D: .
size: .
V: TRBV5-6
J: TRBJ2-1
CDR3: CAMGAGLSEQFF

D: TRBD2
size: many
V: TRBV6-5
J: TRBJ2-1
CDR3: CASSRLAGDYNEQFF

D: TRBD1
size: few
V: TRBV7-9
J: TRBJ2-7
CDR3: CASSPHAGQGYEQYF

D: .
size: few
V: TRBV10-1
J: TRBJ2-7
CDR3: CASSSGSYEQYF

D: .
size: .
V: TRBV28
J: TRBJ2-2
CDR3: CASTRSENTGELFF

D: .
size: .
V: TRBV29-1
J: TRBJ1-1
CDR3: CSAFGRSPGDTEAFF

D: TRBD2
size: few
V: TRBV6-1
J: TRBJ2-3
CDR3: CASTWSGSPDTQYF